The 18 T cell receptor beta chains presented below share a single source sample, sequenced in a study of T cell repertoires in aging, cancer and after chemotherapy. Amplification of TCR beta used genomic DNA extracted from peripheral blood. Multiplex touch-down PCR with TRB-A/B primers amplified rearranged V-D-J TRB sequences. TCRdb itself ran the multiplex PCR reads through MiXCR, one entry per CDR3 protein. Of thousands of distinct CDR3 sequences listed, under 40% are singletons. The sample consisted of blood. The receptor source for this set is a human donor with a blood cancer.

This chain joins TRBV27 and TRBJ1-5; D possibly corresponds to TRBD1 (5 bases). The CDR3 length is 15 residues. Trimming pared 6 bases from V and 5 bases from J, leaving 17 bases between. The germline gives CDR1 MNHEY, CDR2 SMNVEV (reference sequence). The CDR3 coding sequence is TGTGCCAGCAGCCCAGGGCCTCAATACCATCAGCCCCAGCATTTT. Amino acids: CASSPGPQYHQPQHF.

As concerns this clonotype: This clone may be a read error of a much larger clone one base away. The chain joins TRBV6-1 to TRBJ2-3, with D possibly being TRBD2 (5 bases). V dropped 3 bases and J dropped 2 bases, with 12 bases sitting between them. The germline CDR1 and CDR2 sequences are MNHNS and SASEGT. The length of the CDR3 is 15 residues. As DNA, the CDR3 is TGTGCCAGCAGTGACTGGTCGGGATTCACAGATACGCAGTATTTT. It is translated as CASSDWSGFTDTQYF.

This clonotype rates as medium-sized. The V gene is TRBV30, the J gene TRBJ1-4; D ambiguous. The CDR3 length is 10 residues. Germline V gene data show CDR1 as GTSNPN and CDR2 as SVGIG (reference sequence). V lost 7 bases to trimming and J lost 8 bases, with 8 bases between them. Written as DNA, the CDR3 is TGTGCCTACCCAAGGGAAAAACTGTTTTTT. Translation gives CAYPREKLFF.

The chain joins TRBV20-1 to TRBJ2-7, with TRBD1 identical over 8 bases. Germline CDR1 and CDR2: DFQATT and SNEGSKA (reference sequence). The length of the CDR3 is 18 residues. V lost 1 base to trimming and J lost 3 bases; unmatched junction nucleotides: 17. This CDR3 is CSARAVFRRTGKVYEQYF. The CDR3 nucleotides are TGCAGTGCTAGAGCGGTCTTTCGTAGGACAGGGAAAGTCTACGAGCAGTACTTC.

This clonotype showed up just a few times. The chain couples TRBV19 to TRBJ1-3; perhaps TRBD1 as D (5 bases). The CDR3 has 13 amino acids. Looked up from germline, CDR1 is LNHDA and CDR2 is SQIVND (reference sequence). The V end was cut by 5 bases, the J end by 3 bases, with 8 bases between. The CDR3 loop is CASSGTDGNTIYF. CDR3 nucleotides: TGTGCCAGTAGTGGGACGGATGGAAACACCATATATTTT.

The CDR3 bases are TGTGCCAGCAGCTTCGGAGACTACCACACCGGGGAGCTGTTTTTT. This codes for CASSFGDYHTGELFF. This sequence joins TRBV7-9 and TRBJ2-2; TRBD2 might be the D (5 bases). V lost 3 bases, J lost 3 bases, and 11 bases lay in between. The CDR3 is 15 residues long. Per germline, CDR1 SEHNR and CDR2 FQNEAQ (reference sequence).

The V call is TRBV29-1, the J call TRBJ1-2; D is possibly TRBD1 (6 bases). Per the germline V gene, CDR1 is SQVTM and CDR2 is ANQGSEA. The CDR3 is 14 residues long. The V gene lost 2 bases and the J gene lost 4 bases, with 14 bases spanning the gap. The CDR3 reads CSVELPGHPYGYTF. CDR3 bases: TGCAGCGTTGAACTGCCGGGACATCCCTATGGCTACACCTTC. Full variable domain (outside the CDR3, taken from reference TRBV29-1 and TRBJ1-2): SAVISQKPSRDICQRGTSLTIQCQVDSQVTMMFWYRQQPGQSLTLIATANQGSEATYESGFVIDKFPISRPNLTFSTLTVSNMSPEDSSIYLCSVELPGHPYGYTFGSGTRLTVV.

This clonotype was detected only once. The chain carries TRBV5-6 and TRBJ2-5; a weak D match, TRBD1 (5 bases). With 4 bases removed from V and 1 base from J, the gap between germline ends came to 17 bases. This CDR3 has 16 residues. The germline gives CDR1 SGHDT, CDR2 YYEEEE. The CDR3 region has the DNA TGTGCCAGCAGCCCACCTCTTACTACAGGCCAAGAGACCCAGTACTTC. The encoded protein is CASSPPLTTGQETQYF.

As concerns this clonotype: At one end, the junction sequence differs from germline, possibly due to a read error. This sequence joins TRBV5-6 and TRBJ2-2, with no clear D. Per germline, CDR1 SGHDT and CDR2 YYEEEE. This CDR3 comprises 15 residues. This chain's CDR3 is CASGFVVANTGELFF. CDR3 DNA sequence: TGTGCCAGCGGCTTCGTTGTAGCGAACACCGGGGAGCTGTTTTTT.

The rearrangement links TRBV6-1 to TRBJ2-1; 9 bases fit TRBD2. CDR1 is MNHNS, CDR2 SASEGT, per germline. There are 14 residues in the CDR3. J gave up 8 bases and V 7 bases, and 9 bases lay outside the gene matches. The CDR3 reads CASTSGVVGDEQFF. CDR3 DNA sequence: TGTGCCAGCACTAGCGGGGTCGTGGGAGATGAGCAGTTCTTC.

The CDR3 bases are TGTGCCAGCAGTTACTCGTTGTCCGGGGAGCTGTTTTTT. It translates to CASSYSLSGELFF. The V gene is TRBV6-5, the J gene TRBJ2-2; D call uncertain. V was pared by 0 bases and J by 6 bases, with 5 bases between. The CDR3 runs 13 residues. Germline lookup yields CDR1 MNHEY and CDR2 SVGAGI.

By share, this clonotype ranks as medium-sized. The chain uses TRBV20-1 and TRBJ1-5; D is ambiguous. Germline CDR1 DFQATT, CDR2 SNEGSKA (reference sequence). This CDR3 is built from 12 residues. V lost 7 bases to trimming and J lost 1 base, with 8 bases between them. DNA of the CDR3: TGCAGTGGATCGAACAGCAATCAGCCCCAGCATTTT. It specifies CSGSNSNQPQHF.

V and J are TRBV6-5 and TRBJ1-1; D is unclear. Germline V gene sequence: CDR1 MNHEY, CDR2 SVGAGI. The CDR3 spans 17 residues. Trimming left V 5 bases short and J 0 bases short, with 19 bases between. In DNA form, the CDR3 reads TGTGCCAGCAGTGAATTAGGTATGGAGAGTATGAACACTGAAGCTTTCTTT. Translated: CASSELGMESMNTEAFF.

This clonotype was seen more than once but under ten times. V and J are TRBV30 and TRBJ1-1; D is ambiguous. CDR1 and CDR2 (germline): GTSNPN, SVGIG (reference sequence). The CDR3 runs to 14 residues. V was shortened by 0 bases and J by 1 base, with 9 bases between the two germline ends. The CDR3 reads CAWSVRNTNTEAFF. In DNA, the CDR3 is TGTGCCTGGAGTGTACGAAACACGAACACTGAAGCTTTCTTT.

The chain uses TRBV19 and TRBJ1-5; 7 nucleotides align to TRBD1. The V and J ends lost 5 bases and 8 bases, in that order; junction bases with no gene match: 18. CDR1 is LNHDA, CDR2 SQIVND, per germline (reference sequence). The CDR3 runs 17 residues. CDR3 region: CASSLEMVQGPGEPQHF. As DNA, the CDR3 is TGTGCCAGTAGTCTGGAGATGGTACAGGGGCCCGGGGAGCCCCAGCATTTT.

The rearrangement joins TRBV6-5 to TRBJ2-3; 8 positions agree with TRBD2. Germline V gene data show CDR1 as MNHEY and CDR2 as SVGAGI. V was pared by 5 bases and J by 2 bases, with 6 bases of the junction left unmatched. The CDR3 extends over 15 amino acids. CDR3 protein: CASSTRGGDTDTQYF. The CDR3 bases are TGTGCCAGCAGTACTCGGGGGGGGGACACAGATACGCAGTATTTT.

Turning to this clonotype: This may arise from a read error, as a much more abundant clone is one base away. V usage is TRBV29-1 and J usage is TRBJ2-7; D is tentatively TRBD1 or TRBD2 (6 bases each). The germline V gene has CDR1 SQVTM and CDR2 ANQGSEA. Trimming took off 7 bases at V and 0 bases at J, with 10 bases between the two ends. The CDR3 loop spans 12 amino acids. The DNA for the CDR3 is TGCAGCGGGGGGGCCGGCTCCTACGAGCAGTACTTC. It encodes CSGGAGSYEQYF.

Only a few counts were recorded for this clonotype. The CDR3 nucleotides read TGTGCCAGCAGTTTATACGGACAGGGAGTCAGCACAGATACGCAGTATTTT. Its protein is CASSLYGQGVSTDTQYF. The gene calls are TRBV27 and TRBJ2-3, with TRBD1 identical over 8 bases. V gave up 1 base and J gave up 0 bases; unmatched junction bases: 6. Per germline, CDR1 MNHEY and CDR2 SMNVEV (reference sequence). The CDR3 spans 17 residues.